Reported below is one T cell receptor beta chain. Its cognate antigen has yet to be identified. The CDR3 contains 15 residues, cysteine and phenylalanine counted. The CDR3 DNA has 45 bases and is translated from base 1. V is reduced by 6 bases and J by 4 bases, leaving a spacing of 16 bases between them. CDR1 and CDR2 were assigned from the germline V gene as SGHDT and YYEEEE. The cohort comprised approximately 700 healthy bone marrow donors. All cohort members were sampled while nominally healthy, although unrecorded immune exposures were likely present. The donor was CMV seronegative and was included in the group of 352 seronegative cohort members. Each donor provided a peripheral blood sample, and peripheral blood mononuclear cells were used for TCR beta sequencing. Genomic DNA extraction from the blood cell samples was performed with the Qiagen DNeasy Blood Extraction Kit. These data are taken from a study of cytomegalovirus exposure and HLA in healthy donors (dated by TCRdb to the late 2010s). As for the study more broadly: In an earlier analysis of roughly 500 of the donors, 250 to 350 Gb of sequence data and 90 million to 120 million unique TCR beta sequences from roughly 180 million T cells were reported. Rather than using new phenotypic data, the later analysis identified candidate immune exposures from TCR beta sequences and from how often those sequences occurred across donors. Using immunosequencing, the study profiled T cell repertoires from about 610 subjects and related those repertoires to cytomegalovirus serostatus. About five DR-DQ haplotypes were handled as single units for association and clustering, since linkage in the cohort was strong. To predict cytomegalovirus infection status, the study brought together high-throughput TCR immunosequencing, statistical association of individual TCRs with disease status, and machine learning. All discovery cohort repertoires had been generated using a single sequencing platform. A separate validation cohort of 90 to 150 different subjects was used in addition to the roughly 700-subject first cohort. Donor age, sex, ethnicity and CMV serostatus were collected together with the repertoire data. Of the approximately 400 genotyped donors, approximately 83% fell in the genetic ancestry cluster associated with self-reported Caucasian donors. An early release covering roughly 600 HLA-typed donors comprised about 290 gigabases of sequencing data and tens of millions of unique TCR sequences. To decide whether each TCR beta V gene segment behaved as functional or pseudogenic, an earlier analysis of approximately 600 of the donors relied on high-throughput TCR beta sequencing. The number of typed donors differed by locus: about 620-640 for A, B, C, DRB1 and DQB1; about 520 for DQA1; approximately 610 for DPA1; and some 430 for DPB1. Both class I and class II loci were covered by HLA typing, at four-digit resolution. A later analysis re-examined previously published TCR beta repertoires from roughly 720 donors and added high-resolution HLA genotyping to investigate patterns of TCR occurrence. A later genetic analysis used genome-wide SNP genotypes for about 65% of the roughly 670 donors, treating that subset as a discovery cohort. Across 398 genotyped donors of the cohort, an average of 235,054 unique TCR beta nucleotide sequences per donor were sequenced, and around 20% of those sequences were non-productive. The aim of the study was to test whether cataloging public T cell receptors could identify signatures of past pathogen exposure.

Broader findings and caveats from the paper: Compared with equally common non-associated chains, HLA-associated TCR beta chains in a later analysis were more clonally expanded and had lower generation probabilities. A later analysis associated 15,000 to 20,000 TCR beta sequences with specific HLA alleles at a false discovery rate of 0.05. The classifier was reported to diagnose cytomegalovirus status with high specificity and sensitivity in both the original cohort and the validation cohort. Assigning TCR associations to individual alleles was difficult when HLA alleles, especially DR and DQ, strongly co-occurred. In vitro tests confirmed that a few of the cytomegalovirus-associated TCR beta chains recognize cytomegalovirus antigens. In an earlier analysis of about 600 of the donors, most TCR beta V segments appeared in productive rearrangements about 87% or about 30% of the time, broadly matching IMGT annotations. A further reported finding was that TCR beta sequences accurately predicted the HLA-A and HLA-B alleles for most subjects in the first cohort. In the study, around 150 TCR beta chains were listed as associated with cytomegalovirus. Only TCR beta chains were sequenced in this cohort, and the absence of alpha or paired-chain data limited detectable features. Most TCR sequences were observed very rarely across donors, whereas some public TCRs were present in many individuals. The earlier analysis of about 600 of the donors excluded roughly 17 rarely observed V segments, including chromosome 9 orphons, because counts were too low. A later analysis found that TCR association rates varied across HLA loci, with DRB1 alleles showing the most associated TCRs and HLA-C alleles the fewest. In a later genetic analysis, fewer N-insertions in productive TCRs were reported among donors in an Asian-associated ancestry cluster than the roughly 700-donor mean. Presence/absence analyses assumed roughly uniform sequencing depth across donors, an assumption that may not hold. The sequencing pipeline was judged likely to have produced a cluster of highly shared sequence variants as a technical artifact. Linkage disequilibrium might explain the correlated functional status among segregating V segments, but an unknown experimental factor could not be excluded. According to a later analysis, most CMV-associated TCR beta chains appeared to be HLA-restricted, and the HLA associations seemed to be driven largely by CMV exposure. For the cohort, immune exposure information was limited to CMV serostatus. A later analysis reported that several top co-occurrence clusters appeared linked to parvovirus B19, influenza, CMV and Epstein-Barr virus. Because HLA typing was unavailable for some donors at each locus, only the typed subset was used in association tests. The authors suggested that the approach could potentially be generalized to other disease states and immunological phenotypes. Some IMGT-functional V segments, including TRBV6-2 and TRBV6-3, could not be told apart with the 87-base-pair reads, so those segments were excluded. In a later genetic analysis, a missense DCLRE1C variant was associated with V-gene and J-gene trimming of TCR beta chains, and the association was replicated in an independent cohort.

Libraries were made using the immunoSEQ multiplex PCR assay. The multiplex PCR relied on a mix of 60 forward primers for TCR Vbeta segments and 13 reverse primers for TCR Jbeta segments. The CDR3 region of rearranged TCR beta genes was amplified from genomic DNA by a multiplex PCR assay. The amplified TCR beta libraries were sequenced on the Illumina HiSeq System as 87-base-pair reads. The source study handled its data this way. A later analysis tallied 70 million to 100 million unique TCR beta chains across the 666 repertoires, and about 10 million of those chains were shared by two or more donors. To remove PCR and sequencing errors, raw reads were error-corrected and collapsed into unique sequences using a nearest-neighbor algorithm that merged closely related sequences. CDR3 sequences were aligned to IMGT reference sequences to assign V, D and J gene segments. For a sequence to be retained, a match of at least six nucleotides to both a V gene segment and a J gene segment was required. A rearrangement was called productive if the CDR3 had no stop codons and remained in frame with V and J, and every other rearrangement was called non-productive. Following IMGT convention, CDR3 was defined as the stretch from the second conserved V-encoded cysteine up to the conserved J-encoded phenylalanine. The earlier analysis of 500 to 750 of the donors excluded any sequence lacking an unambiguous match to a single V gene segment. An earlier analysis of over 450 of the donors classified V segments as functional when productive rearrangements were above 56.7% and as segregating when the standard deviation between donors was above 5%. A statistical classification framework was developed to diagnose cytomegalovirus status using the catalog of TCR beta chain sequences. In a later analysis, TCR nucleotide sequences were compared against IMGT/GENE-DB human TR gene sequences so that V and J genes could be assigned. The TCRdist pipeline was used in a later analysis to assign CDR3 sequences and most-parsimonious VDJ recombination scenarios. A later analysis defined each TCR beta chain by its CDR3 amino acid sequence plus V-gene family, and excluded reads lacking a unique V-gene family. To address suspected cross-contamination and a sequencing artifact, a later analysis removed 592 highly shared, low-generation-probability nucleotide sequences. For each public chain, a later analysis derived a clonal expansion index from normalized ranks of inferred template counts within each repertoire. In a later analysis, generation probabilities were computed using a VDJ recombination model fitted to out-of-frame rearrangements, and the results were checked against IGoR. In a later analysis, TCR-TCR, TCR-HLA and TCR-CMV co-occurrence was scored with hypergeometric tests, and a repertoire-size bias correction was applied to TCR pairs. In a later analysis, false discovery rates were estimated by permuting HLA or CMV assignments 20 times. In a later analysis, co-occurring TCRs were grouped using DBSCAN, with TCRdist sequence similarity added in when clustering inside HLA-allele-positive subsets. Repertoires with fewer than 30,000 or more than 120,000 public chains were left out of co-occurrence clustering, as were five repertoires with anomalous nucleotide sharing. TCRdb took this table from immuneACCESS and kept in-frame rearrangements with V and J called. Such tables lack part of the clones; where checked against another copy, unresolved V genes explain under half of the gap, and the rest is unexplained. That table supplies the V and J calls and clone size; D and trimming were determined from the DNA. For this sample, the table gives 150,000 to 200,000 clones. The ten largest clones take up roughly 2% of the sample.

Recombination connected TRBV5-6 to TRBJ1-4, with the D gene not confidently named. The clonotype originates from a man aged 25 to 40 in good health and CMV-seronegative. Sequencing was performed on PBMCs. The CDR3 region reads CASTVREFLNEKLFF. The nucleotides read TGTGCCAGCACCGTGAGGGAGTTCCTTAATGAAAAACTGTTTTTT.